The 8 T cell receptor beta chains in this list originate from one sample, sequenced in a study of shared clonotypes between healthy human individuals. Sequenced by immunoSEQ multiplex PCR; TCRdb stores in-frame clones only, minus some. The sample consists of around 1.9 million clones, around 93% of them appearing once. Naivety among CD8 cells was defined by CD45RO negativity and positive CCR7 selection, thereby excluding terminally differentiated effector memory CD45RA+ cells. The sample was naive CD8+ T cells from PBMCs. The receptors were gathered from a man aged 18 to 30 in good health. Some clones in this sample may be carry-over from other donors' samples.

This sequence joins TRBV28 and TRBJ2-1; TRBD2 agrees at 9 bases. Looked up from germline, CDR1 is MDHEN and CDR2 is SYDVKM. CDR3 length equals 14 residues. Unmatched junction bases numbered 3, after V lost 4 bases and J lost 5 bases. The CDR3 DNA is TGTGCCAGCAGTTCCGGACTAGCGCACAATGAGCAGTTCTTC. The encoded protein is CASSSGLAHNEQFF.

This chain joins TRBV30 and TRBJ1-1; D possibly corresponds to TRBD1 (6 bases). Between the trimmed V and J ends, which lost 0 bases and 6 bases, there was a span of 11 bases. The V gene's germline CDR1 is GTSNPN and CDR2 SVGIG (reference sequence). This CDR3 spans 13 amino acids. CDR3 DNA sequence: TGTGCCTGGAGTGTACAGGGTGGCGCTGAAGCTTTCTTT. Translated, it gives CAWSVQGGAEAFF.

As concerns this clone: The sample has other DNA sequences that encode this CDR3 too. The rearrangement joins TRBV9 to TRBJ2-7; 9 nucleotides match TRBD1. Germline loops: CDR1 SGDLS, CDR2 YYNGEE. J lost 4 bases, V lost 0 bases, and 2 bases had no gene match. This CDR3 has 14 amino acids. The CDR3 sequence is CASSVGQGVYEQYF. The CDR3, as DNA: TGTGCCAGCAGCGTAGGACAGGGGGTTTACGAGCAGTACTTC.

This clone was recorded only once. This chain joins TRBV27 and TRBJ2-2; 8 nucleotides align to TRBD2. Germline V gene data show CDR1 as MNHEY and CDR2 as SMNVEV (reference sequence). V was clipped by 0 bases and J by 3 bases; unmatched bases: 6. The CDR3 covers 17 residues. CDR3 residues: CASSLSGAGVDTGELFF. The DNA for the CDR3 is TGTGCCAGCAGTTTATCTGGAGCGGGAGTCGACACCGGGGAGCTGTTTTTT.

V and J are TRBV7-9 and TRBJ2-1, with 9 bases lining up with TRBD2. This CDR3 spans 17 amino acids. Per germline, CDR1 SEHNR and CDR2 FQNEAQ (reference sequence). Trimming at V came to 2 bases and at J to 9 bases, leaving 14 bases not matched to a gene. The DNA for the CDR3 is TGTGCCAGCAGCTTACATATAGCGGGAGACTTGGGCTGTGAGCAGTTCTTC. It specifies CASSLHIAGDLGCEQFF.

The rearrangement joins TRBV27 to TRBJ1-1; D perhaps matches TRBD1 (5 bases). Per the germline V gene, CDR1 is MNHEY and CDR2 is SMNVEV (reference sequence). Between the trimmed V and J ends, which lost 11 bases and 6 bases, there was a span of 19 bases. This CDR3 has 13 amino acids. Here the CDR3 DNA reads TGTGCCTCCAAAGCATGGGGGGAGGCTGAAGCTTTCTTT. Translating it yields CASKAWGEAEAFF.

The chain joins TRBV18 to TRBJ1-1, with D hard to call. This CDR3 has 16 residues. V was cut by 3 bases and J by 6 bases, with 20 bases left in between. CDR1 and CDR2 (germline): KGHSH, LQKENI. The CDR3 is CASSPEGGYRWSEAFF. CDR3 coding DNA: TGTGCCAGCTCACCGGAGGGCGGGTATAGATGGTCTGAAGCTTTCTTT.

The rearrangement uses TRBV10-3 and TRBJ2-2; tentatively, D is TRBD2 (6 bases). This CDR3 contains 16 residues. The germline V and J ends were trimmed by 0 bases and 1 base, with 9 bases remaining between them. The germline V gene has CDR1 ENHRY and CDR2 SYGVKD. The CDR3 loop reads CAISESGGVNTGELFF. Here the CDR3 DNA reads TGTGCCATCAGTGAGTCGGGCGGGGTGAACACCGGGGAGCTGTTTTTT.